This T cell receptor beta chain was captured by sequencing in a study of T-cell reconstitution after alpha-beta-depleted transplantation in children. As for this clonotype: The antigen is unknown.

General study findings and limits: Expanded clones from the graft, numbering several hundred, reportedly supplied alpha-beta T cells about two months after transplant.

This CDR3 has 16 residues. Germline CDR1 SGHRS, CDR2 YFSETQ. V was clipped by 0 bases and J by 6 bases; unmatched bases: 6. Library preparation (for TCRbeta) was performed with unique molecular identifiers. TCRdb re-called the PCR reads with MiXCR, one entry per CDR3 protein. This table holds fewer than 550,000 distinct CDR3 sequences, about 17% found once. This clonotype was obtained from a boy under two years old who had a stem cell transplant for Wiskott-Aldrich syndrome, so the T cells may come from the graft donor. V usage is TRBV5-1 and J usage is TRBJ2-6; 7 bases map to TRBD2. Here the sequenced sample was PBMCs, mostly from graft donor cells, taken 360 days after TCRalphabeta/CD19-depleted stem cell transplant. This CDR3 is CASSLAPREVANVLTF. The CDR3 DNA reads TGCGCCAGCAGCTTGGCCCCCCGGGAGGTGGCCAACGTCCTGACTTTC.